The present T cell receptor beta chain was sequenced within a study of blood T cells in healthy people across ages. Germline lookup yields CDR1 SGHVS and CDR2 FNYEAQ. V was cut by 5 bases and J by 8 bases, with 13 bases left in between. This CDR3 comprises 13 residues. Regarding this clonotype: Its matching antigen is unknown.

Broader study findings: A roughly linear age-dependent decrease characterized TCR beta diversity per million T cells.

Through a sample-barcoded 5' primer and a J-beta primer mix, a second PCR was run for about 6 to 11 cycles. Paired-end reads containing CDR3 totaled no fewer than 3 million for each sample. TCRdb ran MiXCR on the 5' RACE reads and lists one entry per CDR3 protein. Here the sample spans over 1,500,000 distinct CDR3 sequences, about 50% being singletons. Sequencing was performed on blood. The V gene is TRBV7-6, the J gene TRBJ2-1; D unresolved. The sequence came from a middle-aged woman in good health. The CDR3 sequence: CASSVRAGDEQFF. In DNA, the CDR3 is TGTGCCAGCAGCGTAAGGGCAGGAGATGAGCAGTTCTTC.